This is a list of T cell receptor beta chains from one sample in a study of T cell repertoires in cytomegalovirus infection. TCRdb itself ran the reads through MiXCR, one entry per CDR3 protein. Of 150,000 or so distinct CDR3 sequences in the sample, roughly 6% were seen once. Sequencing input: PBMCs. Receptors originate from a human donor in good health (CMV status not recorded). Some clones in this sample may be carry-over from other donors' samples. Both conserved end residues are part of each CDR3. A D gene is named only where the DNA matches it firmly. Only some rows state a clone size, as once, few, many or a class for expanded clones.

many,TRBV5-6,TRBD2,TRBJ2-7,TGTGCCAGCAGCTTCAATAGCGGGGCCCTTTCGGACGAGCAGTACTTC,CASSFNSGALSDEQYF
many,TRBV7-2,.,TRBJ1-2,TGTGCCAGCAGCTTCCAGGGAGGTGGCTACACCTTC,CASSFQGGGYTF
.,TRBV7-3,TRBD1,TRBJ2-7,TGTGCCAGCAGCGTAGGACAGGGCTCCTACGAGCAGTACTTC,CASSVGQGSYEQYF
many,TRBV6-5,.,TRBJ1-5,TGTGCCAGCAGTTCCGGGGGGGTCAATCAGCCCCAGCATTTT,CASSSGGVNQPQHF
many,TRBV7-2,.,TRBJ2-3,TGTGCCAGCAGCTCCTACCGGGGCAGTGCAGATACGCAGTATTTT,CASSSYRGSADTQYF
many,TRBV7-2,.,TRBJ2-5,TGTGCCAGCAGCTTGGTGCTACAAGAGACCCAGTACTTC,CASSLVLQETQYF
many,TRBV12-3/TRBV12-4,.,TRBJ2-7,TGTGCCAGCATTTCAGAGGGGGAGTACTTC,CASISEGEYF
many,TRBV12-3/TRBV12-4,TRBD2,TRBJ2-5,TGTGCCAGCAGTAAATGGGGACTAGCGGGGGGGGATGGAGAGACCCAGTACTTC,CASSKWGLAGGDGETQYF
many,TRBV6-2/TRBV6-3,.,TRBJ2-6,TGTGCCAGCAGTTACGCCATCTCGGACCTCTCTGGGGCCAACGTCCTGACTTTC,CASSYAISDLSGANVLTF
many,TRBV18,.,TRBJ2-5,TGTGCCAGCTCACCAGCCCAGACGGGTGGCCAAGAGACCCAGTACTTC,CASSPAQTGGQETQYF
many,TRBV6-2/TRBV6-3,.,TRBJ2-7,TGTGCCAGCAGTAATGGTTACTCCTACGAGCAGTACTTC,CASSNGYSYEQYF
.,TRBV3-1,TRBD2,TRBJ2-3,TGTGCCAGCAGGCCCTTCGGAGCGGGGGGGACAGATACGCAGTATTTT,CASRPFGAGGTDTQYF
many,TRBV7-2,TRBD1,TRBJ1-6,TGTGCCAGCAGCCAAACAGGGGTTCTCTCACCCCTCCACTTT,CASSQTGVLSPLHF
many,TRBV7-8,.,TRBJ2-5,TGTGCCAGCAGCTTAGTGGGGGCAGGGGTAGAGACCCAGTACTTC,CASSLVGAGVETQYF
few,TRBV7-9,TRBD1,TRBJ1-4,TGTGCCAGCAGCTTACCGACAGGGTTGGGTGAAAAACTGTTTTTT,CASSLPTGLGEKLFF
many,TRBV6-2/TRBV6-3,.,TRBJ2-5,TGTGCCAGCAACCCCGGTACGGGCCGGGAAGAGACCCAGTACTTC,CASNPGTGREETQYF
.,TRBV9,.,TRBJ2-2,TGTGCCAGCAGCGTAGTAGGGGGGACTTCGAACACCGGGGAGCTGTTTTTT,CASSVVGGTSNTGELFF
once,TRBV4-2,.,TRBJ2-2,TGTGCCAGCAGCCAAGATCAGTTCGGGGAGCTGTTTTTT,CASSQDQFGELFF
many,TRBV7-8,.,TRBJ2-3,TGTGCCAGCAGCTTCGACAGGTTCTCAGATACGCAGTATTTT,CASSFDRFSDTQYF
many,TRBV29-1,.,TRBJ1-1,TGCAGCGTCGCCGGGGGGGCAGCGAACACTGAAGCTTTCTTT,CSVAGGAANTEAFF
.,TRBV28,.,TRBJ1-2,TGTGCCAGCAGTGAACAGGGAGGGTTTAACTATGGCTACACCTTC,CASSEQGGFNYGYTF
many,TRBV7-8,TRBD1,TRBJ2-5,TGTGCCAGCAGCGGATGGGACAGAGAAGAGACCCAGTACTTC,CASSGWDREETQYF
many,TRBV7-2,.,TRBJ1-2,TGTGCCAGCAGCACTGACGGCAGGGTTGGCTACACCTTC,CASSTDGRVGYTF
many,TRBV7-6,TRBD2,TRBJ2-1,TGTGCCAGCAGCCCCTCGAGCGGGGGGGTATCCAATGAGCAGTTCTTC,CASSPSSGGVSNEQFF
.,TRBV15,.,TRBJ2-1,TGTGCCACCAGCAGAGATCGTATGGGTGGGGAGCAGTTCTTC,CATSRDRMGGEQFF
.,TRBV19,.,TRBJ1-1,TGTGCCAGTTACAGAGCCACTGAAGCTTTCTTT,CASYRATEAFF
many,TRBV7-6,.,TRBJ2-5,TGTGCCAGCACCCTAGGACGGTTAGGAGAGACCCAGTACTTC,CASTLGRLGETQYF
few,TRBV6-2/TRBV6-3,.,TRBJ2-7,TGTGCCAGCAGAACGACAAGGATCCGACCCTACGAGCAGTACTTC,CASRTTRIRPYEQYF
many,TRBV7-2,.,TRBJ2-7,TGTGCCAGCAGCTCCCTCCCAGGGAGCACCTACGAGCAGTACTTC,CASSSLPGSTYEQYF
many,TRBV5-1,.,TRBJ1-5,TGCGCCAGCAGCTGGGGGGGGGGTTCGGATCAGCCCCAGCATTTT,CASSWGGGSDQPQHF
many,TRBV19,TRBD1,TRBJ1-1,TGTGCCAGTAGGCTATGGACAGGGGTGAACACTGAAGCTTTCTTT,CASRLWTGVNTEAFF
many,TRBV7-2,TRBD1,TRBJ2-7,TGTGCCAGCAGCTTTCCTGGGACAGGGGTTGGGGTGAGCTACGAGCAGTACTTC,CASSFPGTGVGVSYEQYF
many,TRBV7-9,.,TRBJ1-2,TGTGCCAGCAGCTTTCCGCAGACCTATGGCTACACCTTC,CASSFPQTYGYTF
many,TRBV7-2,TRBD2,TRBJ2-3,TGTGCCAGCAGCCCTAGGGGGACTAGGTGGGATACGCAGTATTTT,CASSPRGTRWDTQYF
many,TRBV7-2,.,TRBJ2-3,TGTGCCAGCAGCTTAGGTCTTCAGGCAACAGATACGCAGTATTTT,CASSLGLQATDTQYF
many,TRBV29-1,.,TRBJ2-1,TGCAGCGCTTCTGGCTCCCCGGGACACTCCTACAATGAGCAGTTCTTC,CSASGSPGHSYNEQFF
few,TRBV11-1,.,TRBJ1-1,TGTGCCAGCAGCTTGACGTCGTCTGTGGCTGAAGCTTTCTTT,CASSLTSSVAEAFF
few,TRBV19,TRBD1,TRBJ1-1,TGTGCCAGTAGTTTTCGGACAGGGTTGACTGAAGCTTTCTTT,CASSFRTGLTEAFF
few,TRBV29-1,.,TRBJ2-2,TGCAGCGCCCGCAGGCGCGAGGGGCTGTTTTTT,CSARRREGLFF
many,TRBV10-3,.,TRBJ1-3,TGTGCCATCAGGTTTGGGGCGGACTCTGGAAACACCATATATTTT,CAIRFGADSGNTIYF
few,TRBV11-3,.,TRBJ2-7,TGTGCCAGCAGCTTACAGGCTAATCGCGAGCAGTACTTC,CASSLQANREQYF
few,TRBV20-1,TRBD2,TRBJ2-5,TGCAGTGCTAGTTTGACTAGCGGGGGCCGCCAAGAGACCCAGTACTTC,CSASLTSGGRQETQYF
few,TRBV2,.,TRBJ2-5,TGTGCCAGCAGCCCCGGGCGAGGAGGGGAGACCCAGTACTTC,CASSPGRGGETQYF
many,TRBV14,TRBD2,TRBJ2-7,TGTGCCAGCAGCCAAGCTTCTAGCGGGGCTTACGAGCAGTACTTC,CASSQASSGAYEQYF
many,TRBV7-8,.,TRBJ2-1,TGTGCCAGCAGCCCTGACATGAGCTCCTACAATGAGCAGTTCTTC,CASSPDMSSYNEQFF
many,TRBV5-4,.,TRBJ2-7,TGTGCCAGCAGCGGGGGTTCCTACGAGCAGTACTTC,CASSGGSYEQYF
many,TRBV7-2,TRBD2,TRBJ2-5,TGTGCCAGCAGCTTACGGCTAGCGGGGGCCCAAGAGACCCAGTACTTC,CASSLRLAGAQETQYF
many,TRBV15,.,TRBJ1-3,TGTGCCACCAGCAGAGATTACAGCGGAAACACCATATATTTT,CATSRDYSGNTIYF
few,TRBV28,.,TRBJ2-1,TGTGCCAGCAGTCTAAGACCCCTCGAGCAGTTCTTC,CASSLRPLEQFF
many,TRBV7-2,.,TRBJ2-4,TGTGCCAGCAGCTTAATAGGGGACAAAAACATTCAGTACTTC,CASSLIGDKNIQYF
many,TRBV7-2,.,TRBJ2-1,TGTGCCAGCAGCTTAGCGATACTCCCGTCTAATGAGCAGTTCTTC,CASSLAILPSNEQFF
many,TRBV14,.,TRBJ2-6,TGTGCCAGCAGCCAATTAGGCCCCCAATTAGGGGCCAACGTCCTGACTTTC,CASSQLGPQLGANVLTF
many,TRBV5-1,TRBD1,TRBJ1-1,TGCGCCAGCAGAAGGGACAGTACAGGGGGCACTGAAGCTTTCTTT,CASRRDSTGGTEAFF